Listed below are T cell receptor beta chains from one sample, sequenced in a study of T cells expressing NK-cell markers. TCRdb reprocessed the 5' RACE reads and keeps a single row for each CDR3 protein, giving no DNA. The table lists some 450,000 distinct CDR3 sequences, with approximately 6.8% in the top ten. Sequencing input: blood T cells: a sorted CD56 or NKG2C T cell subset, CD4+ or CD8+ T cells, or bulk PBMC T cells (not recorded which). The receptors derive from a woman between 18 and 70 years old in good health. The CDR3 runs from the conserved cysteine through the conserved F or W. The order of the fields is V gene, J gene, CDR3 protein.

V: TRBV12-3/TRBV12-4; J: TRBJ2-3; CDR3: CASSRSSDTQYF
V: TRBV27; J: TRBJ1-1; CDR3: CASSSQRVNTEAFF
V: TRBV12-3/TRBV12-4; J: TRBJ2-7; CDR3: CASSLPGGRSYEQYF
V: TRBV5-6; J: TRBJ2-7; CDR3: CASSGQGSYEQYF
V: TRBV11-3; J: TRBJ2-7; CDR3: CASSPPGTGVNEQYF
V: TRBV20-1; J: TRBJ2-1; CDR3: CSAGSWGDEQFF
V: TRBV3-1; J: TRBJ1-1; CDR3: CASSQEPGHREAFF
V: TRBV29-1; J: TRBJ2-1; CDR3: CSVYGSSYNEQFF
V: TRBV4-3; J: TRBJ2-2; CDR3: CASSQDRYGGELFF
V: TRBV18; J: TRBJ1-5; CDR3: CASSEKGSPNQPQHF
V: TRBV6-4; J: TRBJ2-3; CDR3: CASSALTSGTYTQYF
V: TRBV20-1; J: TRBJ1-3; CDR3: CSATDRGEGNTIYF
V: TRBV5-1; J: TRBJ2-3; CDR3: CASSGLVSTDTQYF
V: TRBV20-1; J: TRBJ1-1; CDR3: CSARDRALNTEAFF
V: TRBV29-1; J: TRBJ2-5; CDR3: CSGQTLNPTQYF
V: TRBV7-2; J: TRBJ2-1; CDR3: CASSLVVKSSEQFF
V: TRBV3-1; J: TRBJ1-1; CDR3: CASSQPGAEGAFF
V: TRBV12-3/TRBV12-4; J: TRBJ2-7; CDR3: CASSFIGSGAYEQYF
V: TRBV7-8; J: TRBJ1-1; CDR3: CASSLQVAGLGAFF
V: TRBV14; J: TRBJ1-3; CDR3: CASSQDAGGDRGVGNTIYF
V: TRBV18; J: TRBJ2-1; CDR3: CASSPIQTGSSYNEQFF
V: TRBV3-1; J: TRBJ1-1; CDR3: CASSQGSRSGANTEAFF
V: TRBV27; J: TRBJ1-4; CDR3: CASSNVFPLWDRAGGEKLFF